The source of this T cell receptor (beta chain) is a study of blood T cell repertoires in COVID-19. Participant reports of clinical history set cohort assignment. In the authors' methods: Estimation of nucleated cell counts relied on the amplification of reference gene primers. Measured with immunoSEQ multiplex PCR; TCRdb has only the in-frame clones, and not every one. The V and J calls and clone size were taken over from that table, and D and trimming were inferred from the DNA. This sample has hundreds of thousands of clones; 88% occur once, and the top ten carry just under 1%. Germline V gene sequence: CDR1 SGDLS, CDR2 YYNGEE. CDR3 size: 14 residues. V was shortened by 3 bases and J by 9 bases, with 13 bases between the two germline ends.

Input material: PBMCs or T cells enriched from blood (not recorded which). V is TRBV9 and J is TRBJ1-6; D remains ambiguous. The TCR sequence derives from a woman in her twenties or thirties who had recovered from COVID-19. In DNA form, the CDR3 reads TGTGCCAGCAGCGAAGACATGGGAGGTTCACCCCTCCACTTT. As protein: CASSEDMGGSPLHF. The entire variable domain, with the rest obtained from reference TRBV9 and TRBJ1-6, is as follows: DSGVTQTPKHLITATGQRVTLRCSPRSGDLSVYWYQQSLDQGLQFLIQYYNGEERAKGNILERFSAQQFPDLHSELNLSSLELGDSALYFCASSEDMGGSPLHFGNGTRLTVT.